The 29 T cell receptor beta chains below were found in one sample sequenced in a study of response to subunit inactivated influenza vaccine. TCRdb processed the RT-PCR reads anew with MiXCR; each CDR3 protein has one entry. This sample has approximately 680,000 distinct CDR3 sequences, with 15% to 19% found just once. This sample comprised PBMCs from blood, obtained roughly 12 days after vaccination. Every receptor here comes from a middle-aged man who received an inactivated influenza vaccine.

The chain combines TRBV4-3 with TRBJ1-4; D not resolved. This CDR3 region has 15 residues. CDR1 and CDR2 (germline): LGHNA, YSLEER. The V and J ends lost 1 base and 7 bases respectively, with 13 bases between them. CDR3 protein: CASSQALGFGEKLFF. The CDR3 DNA follows: TGCGCCAGCAGCCAAGCTTTGGGATTTGGTGAAAAACTGTTTTTT.

This clonotype came up many times. This chain links TRBV29-1 with TRBJ1-2; possible D gene TRBD1, 5 bases. The V end was cut by 4 bases, the J end by 4 bases, with 7 bases between. Looked up from germline, CDR1 is SQVTM and CDR2 is ANQGSEA. This CDR3 has 11 residues. Here the CDR3 DNA reads TGCAGCGTTGGACAGCCCTATGGCTACACCTTC. It yields the protein CSVGQPYGYTF. The entire variable domain, with the rest obtained from reference TRBV29-1 and TRBJ1-2, is as follows: SAVISQKPSRDICQRGTSLTIQCQVDSQVTMMFWYRQQPGQSLTLIATANQGSEATYESGFVIDKFPISRPNLTFSTLTVSNMSPEDSSIYLCSVGQPYGYTFGSGTRLTVV.

This clonotype was detected only a few times. V and J are TRBV12-3 or TRBV12-4 and TRBJ2-7; possible D gene TRBD2, 5 bases. The CDR3 consists of 14 residues. V lost 3 bases to trimming and J lost 4 bases, with 13 bases between them. CDR3 loop: CASSFRGLGYEQYF. CDR3 coding DNA: TGTGCCAGCAGTTTTCGGGGATTGGGGTACGAGCAGTACTTC.

This clonotype was observed at least ten times. The V gene is TRBV5-1, the J gene TRBJ2-7; no clear D. The CDR3 covers 13 residues. The germline CDR1 and CDR2 sequences are SGHRS and YFSETQ. Trimming took 4 bases from V and 2 from J, leaving 10 bases between them. Here the CDR3 DNA reads TGCGCCAGCAGCGAGGACGAGACCTACGAGCAGTACTTC. Translation: CASSEDETYEQYF. Full variable domain (remainder filled in from reference TRBV5-1 and TRBJ2-7): KAGVTQTPRYLIKTRGQQVTLSCSPISGHRSVSWYQQTPGQGLQFLFEYFSETQRNKGNFPGRFSGRQFSNSRSEMNVSTLELGDSALYLCASSEDETYEQYFGPGTRLTVT.

The chain has TRBV5-6 and TRBJ2-7; D uncertain. Germline CDR1 and CDR2: SGHDT and YYEEEE. The CDR3 is 11 residues long. V lost 6 bases and J lost 2, with 6 bases in between. CDR3 sequence: CASTPPYEQYF. The CDR3 nucleotides read TGTGCCAGCACCCCCCCCTACGAGCAGTACTTC. Looking up the rest from reference TRBV5-6 and TRBJ2-7 gives the full variable domain: DAGVTQSPTHLIKTRGQQVTLRCSPKSGHDTVSWYQQALGQGPQFIFQYYEEEERQRGNFPDRFSGHQFPNYSSELNVNALLLGDSALYLCASTPPYEQYFGPGTRLTVT.

The CDR3 spells CATSGDWADTQYF. The CDR3 region has the DNA TGTGCCACCAGTGGTGACTGGGCAGATACGCAGTATTTT. V is TRBV24-1 and J is TRBJ2-3; D is uncertain. The V end was cut by 5 bases, the J end by 4 bases, with 9 bases between. CDR1 KGHDR and CDR2 SFDVKD come from the germline V gene. This CDR3 comprises 13 residues.

The chain couples TRBV5-1 to TRBJ2-7, with D possibly being TRBD2 (6 bases). This CDR3 is built from 18 residues. V was clipped by 3 bases and J by 2 bases, with 24 bases between them. Germline V gives CDR1 SGHRS, CDR2 YFSETQ. The CDR3 sequence: CASSSLQGKGLQTYEQYF. The DNA for the CDR3 is TGCGCCAGCAGCTCTCTTCAGGGAAAGGGACTTCAAACCTACGAGCAGTACTTC.

This chain links TRBV6-2 or TRBV6-3 with TRBJ2-2; D may be TRBD1 (5 bases). V was pared by 7 bases and J by 1 base, with 10 bases between. Per germline, CDR1 MNHEY and CDR2 SVGEGT. The CDR3 runs to 14 residues. The CDR3 reads CASKPTGNTGELFF. The CDR3 bases are TGTGCCAGCAAACCTACAGGGAACACCGGGGAGCTGTTTTTT.

This clonotype was recorded a few times. J is TRBJ2-7 and V is TRBV11-2; 8 bases agree with TRBD2. This CDR3 comprises 14 residues. Germline V gives CDR1 SGHAT, CDR2 FQNNGV. With 9 bases clipped from V and 6 bases from J, the junction kept 13 bases outside the gene matches. The CDR3 sequence is CASSPGTRVGEQYF. The CDR3 DNA is TGTGCCAGTTCGCCCGGGACTAGGGTCGGCGAGCAGTACTTC.

In this sample, this clonotype turned up many times. This sequence joins TRBV29-1 and TRBJ2-3; a possible D gene is TRBD2 (7 bases). Germline V gene data show CDR1 as SQVTM and CDR2 as ANQGSEA. V dropped 6 bases and J dropped 8 bases, with 18 bases sitting between them. The CDR3 loop spans 13 amino acids. CDR3 sequence (DNA): TGCAGCGTCGGGGTGGGGGGGGCAGGTACGCAGTATTTT. Encoded protein: CSVGVGGAGTQYF.

This clonotype was found a few times. A read error may account for a junction end that differs from germline. The chain has TRBV11-3 and TRBJ2-1; the D is unclear. Germline CDR1 and CDR2: SGHNT and YENEEA. The CDR3 length is 15 residues. The CDR3: CASSRGVSSFNEQFF. CDR3 DNA: TGTGCCAGCAGCCGTGGGGTTAGCTCCTTCAATGAGCAGTTCTTC.

The chain has TRBV6-5 and TRBJ2-7; the match to TRBD2 covers 10 bases. This CDR3 spans 16 amino acids. V lost 1 base to trimming and J lost 4 bases; unmatched junction nucleotides: 7. Germline values: CDR1 MNHEY, CDR2 SVGAGI. The CDR3 sequence: CASSYYPSGSTYEQYF. The DNA for the CDR3 is TGTGCCAGCAGTTACTACCCTAGCGGGAGTACTTACGAGCAGTACTTC.

This clonotype turned up a few times. The V and J genes are TRBV7-3 and TRBJ2-6; a weak D match, TRBD1 (6 bases). There are 15 residues in the CDR3. The V gene's germline CDR1 is SGHTA and CDR2 FQGTGA. Trimming shortened V by 1 base and J by 4 bases, and 8 bases separated the two germline ends. CDR3 nucleotide sequence: TGTGCCAGCAGCTTAAACAGGGCGGGGGCCAACGTCCTGACTTTC. Amino acids: CASSLNRAGANVLTF.

This clonotype was observed a few times. The V gene is TRBV29-1, the J gene TRBJ2-4; D might be TRBD1 or TRBD2, each matching 6 bases. Germline lookup yields CDR1 SQVTM and CDR2 ANQGSEA. The V gene lost 5 bases and the J gene lost 5 bases, with 13 bases spanning the gap. This CDR3 comprises 13 residues. The CDR3 region is CSVRGGGENIQYF. CDR3 bases: TGCAGCGTTCGAGGGGGAGGTGAAAACATTCAGTACTTC.

There are a few counts of this clonotype. V and J are TRBV6-1 and TRBJ2-5; D is uncertain. CDR3 length: 16 amino acids. Germline V lookup: CDR1 MNHNS, CDR2 SASEGT. V lost 6 bases and J 5 bases, leaving 22 bases between the germline ends. The CDR3 nucleotides are TGTGCCAGCAGCCGAATCCAGACACGAAATAGGGAGACCCAGTACTTC. Amino acids: CASSRIQTRNRETQYF.

This clonotype was seen repeatedly, ten times or more. The rearrangement uses TRBV15 and TRBJ2-6; D possibly corresponds to TRBD2 (5 bases). Germline CDR1 is LNHNV and CDR2 is YYDKDF (reference sequence). V lost 1 base and J 6 bases, leaving 13 bases between the germline ends. CDR3 length: 16 residues. The CDR3 DNA reads TGTGCCACCAGCAGAGTTAGCGATTCTTTGGCCAACGTCCTGACTTTC. Translated, it gives CATSRVSDSLANVLTF.

About this clonotype: A junction boundary mismatches the germline segment, possibly from a read error. This chain uses TRBV7-7 with TRBJ2-3, with D uncertain. Germline V gene data show CDR1 as SSHAT and CDR2 as FNYEAQ (reference sequence). This CDR3 comprises 15 residues. CDR3 in amino acids: CASSLGTFSTDTQYF. The CDR3 coding sequence is TGTGCTAGCAGCTTGGGTACTTTTAGCACAGATACGCAGTATTTT.

The chain couples TRBV29-1 to TRBJ1-2, with unresolved D. The CDR3 length is 12 residues. V lost 2 bases and J lost 8, with 12 bases in between. Germline CDR1 SQVTM, CDR2 ANQGSEA. CDR3 residues: CSVERLTDGYTF. The CDR3 region has the DNA TGCAGCGTTGAACGGCTAACGGACGGCTACACCTTC.

A word on this clonotype: At one end, the junction sequence differs from germline, possibly due to a read error. The V call is TRBV2, the J call TRBJ2-7, with unresolved D. Looked up from germline, CDR1 is SNHLY and CDR2 is FYNNEI. The CDR3 is made up of 13 amino acids. The CDR3 bases are TGTTCCAGCAGTGAAGCGTACTCCTACGAGCAGTACTTC. Protein sequence: CSSSEAYSYEQYF.

The chain uses TRBV4-2 and TRBJ1-2; TRBD1 matches at 8 bases. This CDR3 spans 15 amino acids. Germline V gene data show CDR1 as LGHNA and CDR2 as YNFKEQ. J lost 2 bases, V lost 4 bases, and 6 bases had no gene match. The CDR3 nucleotides are TGTGCCAGCAGCCGCGGGACAGGAGACAACTATGGCTACACCTTC. Protein product: CASSRGTGDNYGYTF.

CDR3 residues: CASSLLLWSSGANVLTF. The CDR3 bases are TGTGCCAGCAGTTTGCTGCTGTGGAGCTCTGGGGCCAACGTCCTGACTTTC. The rearrangement uses TRBV28 and TRBJ2-6, with D unclear. Trimming took off 3 bases at V and 0 bases at J, with 12 bases between the two ends. CDR3 size: 17 residues. Germline assignment: CDR1 MDHEN and CDR2 SYDVKM. The whole variable domain, filled in from reference TRBV28 and TRBJ2-6, reads DVKVTQSSRYLVKRTGEKVFLECVQDMDHENMFWYRQDPGLGLRLIYFSYDVKMKEKGDIPEGYSVSREKKERFSLILESASTNQTSMYLCASSLLLWSSGANVLTFGAGSRLTVL.

This clonotype was counted between two and nine times. The chain has TRBV20-1 and TRBJ1-2; D not resolved. Between the trimmed V and J ends, which lost 2 bases and 3 bases, there was a span of 7 bases. This CDR3 spans 12 amino acids. The germline V gene has CDR1 DFQATT and CDR2 SNEGSKA (reference sequence). CDR3 nucleotide sequence: TGCAGTGCTAGAAACACTGACTATGGCTACACCTTC. Translated, it gives CSARNTDYGYTF.

This clonotype was seen a few times. V and J are TRBV20-1 and TRBJ2-3, with 11 bases lining up with TRBD1. In germline, CDR1 is DFQATT, CDR2 SNEGSKA (reference sequence). This CDR3 has 13 residues. V lost 5 bases and J lost 4; bases outside the gene matches: 2. The chain's CDR3 is CSAPGQGADTQYF. DNA of the CDR3: TGCAGTGCTCCGGGACAGGGGGCAGATACGCAGTATTTT.

The chain carries TRBV29-1 and TRBJ2-1, with D maybe TRBD2 (5 bases). Trimming took off 1 base at V and 2 bases at J, with 12 bases between the two ends. The CDR3 contains 15 residues. CDR1 is SQVTM and CDR2 is ANQGSEA in the germline V gene. The CDR3 DNA is TGCAGCGTTGAAGGCAGAACTAGAGCCTACAATGAGCAGTTCTTC. This translates into CSVEGRTRAYNEQFF.

This clonotype came up a few times. The J gene is TRBJ2-2, the V gene TRBV5-1, with 8 positions matching TRBD1. The germline gives CDR1 SGHRS, CDR2 YFSETQ. Trimming cost V 3 bases and J 5 bases; bases outside gene matches: 6. The CDR3 totals 15 residues. Here the CDR3 reads CASSWQGAWTGELFF. CDR3 in DNA: TGCGCCAGCAGCTGGCAGGGGGCGTGGACCGGGGAGCTGTTTTTT.

This clonotype was counted ten times or more. The chain combines TRBV29-1 with TRBJ2-2; D is unclear. The CDR3 covers 13 residues. Germline V gives CDR1 SQVTM, CDR2 ANQGSEA. Trimming left V 4 bases short and J 7 bases short, with 13 bases between. CDR3 amino acids: CSVVKSLGGELFF. The CDR3 DNA reads as TGCAGCGTTGTTAAGAGCCTTGGCGGGGAGCTGTTTTTT.

The chain combines TRBV6-5 with TRBJ1-5; weak D call: TRBD1 (5 bases). The V gene lost 0 bases and the J gene lost 6 bases, with 12 bases spanning the gap. Germline assignment: CDR1 MNHEY and CDR2 SVGAGI. The CDR3 length is 15 residues. In nucleotides, the CDR3 is TGTGCCAGCAGTTACTCGAGTAGGGGCGCTCAGCCCCAGCATTTT. Translating gives CASSYSSRGAQPQHF.

The rearrangement uses TRBV2 and TRBJ2-1; TRBD1 matches at 10 bases. V was pared by 8 bases and J by 4 bases, with 8 bases of the junction left unmatched. Germline CDR1 SNHLY, CDR2 FYNNEI. The CDR3 is 15 amino acids. The CDR3 sequence is CASGRDRGGYNEQFF. DNA of the CDR3: TGTGCCAGCGGCCGGGACAGGGGAGGGTACAATGAGCAGTTCTTC.

CDR3 nucleotide sequence: TGTGCCAGCAAACCAGCAGGGTCCCACACCGGGGAGCTGTTTTTT. This codes for CASKPAGSHTGELFF. The genes are TRBV3-1 and TRBJ2-2; a possible D gene is TRBD1 (5 bases). Germline V gene lookup returns CDR1 LGHDT and CDR2 YNNKEL (reference sequence). V was clipped by 7 bases and J by 3 bases, with 15 bases between them. The length of the CDR3 is 15 residues.